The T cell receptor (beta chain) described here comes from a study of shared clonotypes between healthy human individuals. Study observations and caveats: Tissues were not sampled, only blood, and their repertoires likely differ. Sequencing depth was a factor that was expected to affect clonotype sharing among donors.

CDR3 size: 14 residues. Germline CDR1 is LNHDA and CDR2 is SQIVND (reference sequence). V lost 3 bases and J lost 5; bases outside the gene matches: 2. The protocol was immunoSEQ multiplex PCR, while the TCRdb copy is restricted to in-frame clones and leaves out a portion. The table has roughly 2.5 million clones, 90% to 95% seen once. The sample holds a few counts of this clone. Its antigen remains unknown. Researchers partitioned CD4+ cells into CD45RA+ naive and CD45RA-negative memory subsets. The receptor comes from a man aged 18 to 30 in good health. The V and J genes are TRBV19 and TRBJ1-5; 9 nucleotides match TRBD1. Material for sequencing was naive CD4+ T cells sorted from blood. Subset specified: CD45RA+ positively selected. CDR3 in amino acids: CASSMWTGDQPQHF. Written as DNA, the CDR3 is TGTGCCAGTAGTATGTGGACAGGGGATCAGCCCCAGCATTTT. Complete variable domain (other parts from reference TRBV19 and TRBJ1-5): DGGITQSPKYLFRKEGQNVTLSCEQNLNHDAMYWYRQDPGQGLRLIYYSQIVNDFQKGDIAEGYSVSREKKESFPLTVTSAQKNPTAFYLCASSMWTGDQPQHFGDGTRLSIL.